The next 14 T cell receptor beta chains were all read from a single sample in a study of T cells in Graves' hyperthyroidism and ophthalmopathy. The source material, RNA transcripts, was used to amplify TCR beta CDR3 regions. Carried out on the TCR CDR3, a first-round RT-PCR used the HTBI primer set. TCRdb reanalysed the multiplex PCR reads using MiXCR and keeps one entry per CDR3 protein. The table includes around 600,000 distinct CDR3 sequences, about 45% detected once. Sequencing was performed on peripheral blood or thyroid tissue (not recorded which). These TCRs come from an adult man with Graves' disease, either hyperthyroidism or ophthalmopathy (not recorded which).

This clonotype was recorded many times. The V and J genes are TRBV29-1 and TRBJ1-2; D call uncertain. CDR1 SQVTM and CDR2 ANQGSEA come from the germline V gene. This CDR3 has 13 amino acids. Deletions cut 7 bases from V and 3 bases from J, with 15 bases between. CDR3 sequence reads: CSARTVVDYGYTF. In DNA, the CDR3 is TGCAGCGCACGGACCGTTGTTGACTATGGCTACACCTTC.

In its sample, this clonotype was seen many times. At one end the junction does not follow the germline gene, possibly because of a read error. V gene TRBV5-1 combines with J gene TRBJ1-3; D gene unclear. Germline CDR1 is SGHRS and CDR2 is YFSETQ. This CDR3 is built from 14 residues. For the CDR3, the DNA is TGTGCCAGCAGCTTAGAAGGGACTGGAAACACCATATATTTT. This codes for CASSLEGTGNTIYF.

In this sample, this clonotype turned up many times. The chain joins TRBV25-1 to TRBJ1-6; weak D call: TRBD1 (6 bases). Germline CDR1 and CDR2: MGHDK and SYGVNS. The CDR3 is made up of 15 amino acids. The V end lost 9 bases, the J end lost 3 bases, and 15 bases lay between the germline ends. DNA of the CDR3: TGTGCCAGTGTCGGAGGGGGAAACTATAATTCACCCCTCCACTTT. Its protein is CASVGGGNYNSPLHF. Full variable domain (rest looked up from reference TRBV25-1 and TRBJ1-6): EADIYQTPRYLVIGTGKKITLECSQTMGHDKMYWYQQDPGMELHLIHYSYGVNSTEKGDLSSESTVSRIRTEHFPLTLESARPSHTSQYLCASVGGGNYNSPLHFGNGTRLTVT.

The V and J genes are TRBV20-1 and TRBJ2-7; D is possibly TRBD2 (5 bases). The CDR3 runs 14 residues. Trimming pared 3 bases from V and 0 bases from J, leaving 12 bases between. CDR1 and CDR2 from the germline V gene are DFQATT and SNEGSKA (reference sequence). As DNA, the CDR3 is TGCAGTGCTAGCCCGGCTAGCAGCTCCTACGAGCAGTACTTC. Translation: CSASPASSSYEQYF.

The chain couples TRBV20-1 to TRBJ2-7, with D perhaps being TRBD1 or TRBD2 (5 bases each). Looked up from germline, CDR1 is DFQATT and CDR2 is SNEGSKA (reference sequence). The CDR3 runs 13 residues. Trimming cost V 6 bases and J 5 bases, with 17 bases left between them. The CDR3 reads CSAIGGSWNEQYF. The CDR3 bases are TGCAGTGCCATTGGGGGATCGTGGAACGAGCAGTACTTC.

This chain uses TRBV4-2 with TRBJ2-5; the D gene is possibly TRBD2 (5 bases). This CDR3 contains 13 residues. Trimming removed 1 base at V and 4 bases at J, with 7 bases between. The V gene's germline CDR1 is LGHNA and CDR2 YNFKEQ. The CDR3: CASSQVLGETQYF. CDR3 nucleotide sequence: TGTGCCAGCAGCCAAGTACTAGGAGAGACCCAGTACTTC.

Of note for this clonotype: It may be a read error: a sequence one base away is much more abundant. Since the CDR3 does not end with the conserved phenylalanine or tryptophan, this likely comes from a read error. V and J are TRBV7-2 and TRBJ1-1; perhaps TRBD1 as D (5 bases). The CDR3 consists of 14 residues. The V end was cut by 2 bases, the J end by 1 base, with 8 bases between. CDR1 is SGHTA and CDR2 is FQGNSA in the germline V gene. CDR3 nucleotides: TGTGCCAGCAGCTTAAGGGGCACGAACACTGAAGCTTTCCTT. This codes for CASSLRGTNTEAFL.

This clonotype was counted only a few times. The chain employs TRBV6-5 and TRBJ2-7; the D is unclear. The CDR3 is 13 amino acids. With 5 bases removed from V and 3 bases from J, the gap between germline ends came to 11 bases. Germline loops: CDR1 MNHEY, CDR2 SVGAGI. In DNA form, the CDR3 reads TGTGCCAGCAGTGACACTACGGGCTACGAGCAGTACTTC. Translation gives CASSDTTGYEQYF.

The rearrangement joins TRBV7-9 to TRBJ1-1; perhaps TRBD1 as D (6 bases). The CDR3 is made up of 14 amino acids. Trimming removed 6 bases at V and 3 bases at J, with 14 bases between. The germline V gene has CDR1 SEHNR and CDR2 FQNEAQ (reference sequence). The CDR3 is CASSSRGADTEAFF. As DNA, the CDR3 is TGTGCCAGCAGTTCACGGGGGGCTGACACTGAAGCTTTCTTT.

This clonotype was seen only a few times. The chain links TRBV11-3 to TRBJ2-6; the match to TRBD2 covers 8 bases. The J segment lost 9 bases and the V segment lost 3 bases, leaving 7 bases of the junction unmatched. The CDR3 is 15 residues long. Germline V lookup: CDR1 SGHNT, CDR2 YENEEA. The CDR3 DNA follows: TGTGCCAGCAGCTTCGGGGGGGTGGTGGGCAACGTCCTGACTTTC. It translates to CASSFGGVVGNVLTF.

The rearrangement joins TRBV20-1 to TRBJ2-7, with a tentative D call TRBD1 (6 bases). V dropped 7 bases and J dropped 3 bases, with 16 bases sitting between them. The CDR3 length is 13 residues. The germline CDR1 and CDR2 sequences are DFQATT and SNEGSKA (reference sequence). The CDR3 DNA follows: TGCAGTGAAGCGCGCGGCAGGGGCTACGAGCAGTACTTC. Residues: CSEARGRGYEQYF.

The chain combines TRBV29-1 with TRBJ1-1; weak D call: TRBD1 (6 bases). The CDR3 has 15 residues. CDR1 SQVTM and CDR2 ANQGSEA come from the germline V gene. V gave up 7 bases and J gave up 0 bases, with 18 bases separating them. CDR3 bases: TGCAGCGCCAGCCGGACAGACGAGATGAACACTGAAGCTTTCTTT. Translated, it gives CSASRTDEMNTEAFF.

V and J are TRBV20-1 and TRBJ2-2; TRBD2 aligns across 12 bases. The CDR3 totals 14 residues. Germline values: CDR1 DFQATT, CDR2 SNEGSKA (reference sequence). With 5 bases clipped from V and 5 bases from J, the junction kept 3 bases outside the gene matches. The CDR3 DNA reads TGCAGTGCTCAGACTAGCGGGAGTACCGGGGAGCTGTTTTTT. It codes for CSAQTSGSTGELFF.

This clonotype occurred once. The junction departs from germline at one end; a sequencing error may be responsible. This CDR3 is CGVGTGNTIYF. CDR3 nucleotides: TGCGGCGTGGGGACTGGGAACACCATATATTTT. The rearrangement links TRBV29-1 to TRBJ1-3; D possibly corresponds to TRBD1 (5 bases). The V gene's germline CDR1 is SQVTM and CDR2 ANQGSEA. The CDR3 extends over 11 amino acids.